This note documents a single T cell receptor beta chain sequence. Data came from immunoSEQ multiplex PCR; TCRdb stores just in-frame clones and leaves some out. The data hold approximately 250,000 clones, with approximately 90% observed a single time. The data were taken from a study of blood T cell repertoires in COVID-19. The germline V gene has CDR1 MNHEY and CDR2 SMNVEV (reference sequence). The V gene end was trimmed by 5 bases and the J gene end by 1 base; junction bases not matched to a gene: 9. The CDR3 has 18 residues. Source material: PBMCs or T cells enriched from blood (not recorded which). This chain connects TRBV27 to TRBJ2-2; 11 bases align to TRBD2. This sequence originates from a woman aged 40 to 50 with acute COVID-19. The CDR3 nucleotides are TGTGCCAGCAGTCCATTAGCGGGAGGGCTCGAGAACACCGGGGAGCTGTTTTTT. It encodes CASSPLAGGLENTGELFF.